The rows below give T cell receptor beta chains drawn from one sample of a study of blood T cells in healthy people across ages. TCRdb redid the calling of the 5' RACE reads with MiXCR, one entry per CDR3 protein. The sample shows some 1.8 million distinct CDR3 sequences, around 40% of them seen only once. Material for sequencing was blood. The receptors were gathered from a human donor in good health. CDR3s include the opening cysteine and the closing phenylalanine or tryptophan. The D gene is left open where the match is weak. The size of a clone is reported for some rows only, either as once, few or many, or as a class for expanded clones.

abundance | j_gene | v_gene | d_gene | CDR3nt | CDR3aa
few | TRBJ2-7 | TRBV7-9 | TRBD1 | TGTGCCAGCAGCTTATCGACAGGGCTACAACTCTACGAGCAGTACTTC | CASSLSTGLQLYEQYF
few | TRBJ1-1 | TRBV20-1 | NA | TGCAGTGCTAGAGGTGGGGACACTGAAGCTTTCTTT | CSARGGDTEAFF
NA | TRBJ2-5 | TRBV10-3 | TRBD2 | TGTGCCGTAGCTAGCGGGGAGCAAGAGACCCAGTACTTC | CAVASGEQETQYF
NA | TRBJ2-3 | TRBV15 | NA | TGTGCCACCAGCAGGACTCCCGGCGAGGATACGCAGTATTTT | CATSRTPGEDTQYF
few | TRBJ1-2 | TRBV10-3 | NA | TGTGCCATCAGTGAGGGCCTGATGGACGGTTATGGCTACACCTTC | CAISEGLMDGYGYTF
few | TRBJ2-1 | TRBV4-3 | NA | TGCGCCAGCAGCCTCAACTCACACCCAAACAATGAGCAGTTCTTC | CASSLNSHPNNEQFF
NA | TRBJ2-5 | TRBV29-1 | TRBD2 | TGCAGGGGGGAGGGGACCAGACTTCAAGAGACCCAGTACTTC | CRGEGTRLQETQYF
NA | TRBJ1-6 | TRBV10-3 | NA | TGTGCCACCAGACTCTCCTATAATTCACCCCTCCACTTT | CATRLSYNSPLHF
NA | TRBJ2-7 | TRBV20-1 | NA | TGCAGTGCTAGGAACCCGGGCTTCTACGAGCAGTACTTC | CSARNPGFYEQYF
NA | TRBJ1-2 | TRBV18 | TRBD1 | TGTGCCAGCTCACCATCTACAGGGGCGAACGGCTACACCTTC | CASSPSTGANGYTF
few | TRBJ1-1 | TRBV3-1 | NA | TGTGCCAGCAGCCACGACGGAAGGAACACTGAAGCTTTCTTT | CASSHDGRNTEAFF
few | TRBJ2-1 | TRBV5-5 | TRBD2 | TGTGCCAGCAGCTTTGACGCGGGGGGGTATAATGAGCAGTTCTTC | CASSFDAGGYNEQFF
few | TRBJ1-5 | TRBV18 | NA | TGTGCCAGCTCCCCCGGGGTGAGCCAGCCCCAGCATTTT | CASSPGVSQPQHF
NA | TRBJ2-1 | TRBV12-3/TRBV12-4 | NA | TGTGCCAGCAGCCCAAATTTGAGCTCCTACAATGAGCAGTTCTTC | CASSPNLSSYNEQFF
NA | TRBJ1-2 | TRBV7-2 | TRBD1 | TGTGCCAGCAGCTCCCCGGACAGGCCCCGGTATGGCTACACCTTC | CASSSPDRPRYGYTF
NA | TRBJ2-3 | TRBV20-1 | NA | TGCAGTGCTAGGCCTAACAGGGGGGGTAGCACAGATACGCAGTATTTT | CSARPNRGGSTDTQYF
NA | TRBJ2-7 | TRBV12-3/TRBV12-4 | NA | TGTGCCAGCTCATCTACCCAGAGGACCTACGAGCAGTACTTC | CASSSTQRTYEQYF
NA | TRBJ1-6 | TRBV6-5 | NA | TGTGCCAGCAGTTACTCGACGGTTAGGGATTCGCCCCTCCACTTT | CASSYSTVRDSPLHF
NA | TRBJ1-2 | TRBV13 | NA | TGTGCCGGCAGCTTATGGGGGGCTAATGGCTACACCTTC | CAGSLWGANGYTF
NA | TRBJ1-2 | TRBV20-1 | TRBD1 | TGCAGTGCTAGTAGGGGCCCCCAGGGGGACTATGGCTACACCTTC | CSASRGPQGDYGYTF
NA | TRBJ1-5 | TRBV6-6 | TRBD1 | TGTGCCAGCAGTAACCGGGACAGGGGGACGCGGCAGCCCCAGCATTTT | CASSNRDRGTRQPQHF
NA | TRBJ1-6 | TRBV4-3 | NA | TGCGCCAGCAGCCAAGAATTAGGGAGATCCTGGGTACAGCCTTCACCCCTCCACTTT | CASSQELGRSWVQPSPLHF
few | TRBJ2-5 | TRBV28 | NA | TGTGCCAGCAGTTCCCCCGGACGTATAGCGGCTGCCCAGTACTTC | CASSSPGRIAAAQYF
few | TRBJ2-1 | TRBV5-1 | NA | TGCGCCAGCAGCTTGGCGGGGCAATACAATGGGCAGTTCTTC | CASSLAGQYNGQFF
few | TRBJ2-7 | TRBV11-2 | TRBD2 | TGTGCCAGCAGCTCAATGGGAGGGACCTACGAGCAGTACTTC | CASSSMGGTYEQYF
few | TRBJ2-5 | TRBV5-1 | TRBD2 | TGCGCCAGCAGCTTGAAGGGACTAGCGGGGGAGATTACGACACCAGACCAAGAGACCCAGTACTTC | CASSLKGLAGEITTPDQETQYF
NA | TRBJ2-5 | TRBV10-3 | NA | TGTGCCATCAGTGATCGAGGCCTCACGGGACTGGGATACAATGAGCAGTACTTC | CAISDRGLTGLGYNEQYF
few | TRBJ2-7 | TRBV20-1 | NA | TGCAGTGCTAGACCATCTTACTTTAGCTCCTACGAGCAGTACTTC | CSARPSYFSSYEQYF
NA | TRBJ1-4 | TRBV7-2 | TRBD1 | TGTGCCAGCAGCGTGACAGGGTCTCTGCGTGAAAAACTGTTTTTT | CASSVTGSLREKLFF
NA | TRBJ1-3 | TRBV6-5 | NA | TGTGCCAGCAGTTACACTCCCGGCGGCACCATATATTTT | CASSYTPGGTIYF
NA | TRBJ2-7 | TRBV5-6 | NA | TGTGCCAGCAGCTTACTAGAATACGAGCAGTACTTC | CASSLLEYEQYF
NA | TRBJ2-4 | TRBV20-1 | NA | TGCAGTGCTTCTGGGTCGGGAGACATTCAGTACTTC | CSASGSGDIQYF
NA | TRBJ2-5 | TRBV5-1 | TRBD1 | TGCGCCAGCAGCTTATCCGGGACAGGGGGTCCCCAAGAGACCCAGTACTTC | CASSLSGTGGPQETQYF
NA | TRBJ2-4 | TRBV20-1 | TRBD1 | TGCAGTGCTACGACAGGGTTTGCCAAAAACATTCAGTACTTC | CSATTGFAKNIQYF
NA | TRBJ2-3 | TRBV4-2 | NA | TGTGCCAGCAGCCAACCGGGACGGGATATCACAGATACGCAGTATTTT | CASSQPGRDITDTQYF
few | TRBJ1-2 | TRBV2 | NA | TGTGCCAGCATCGTGCTAAAGGGGGGTGGCTACACCTTC | CASIVLKGGGYTF
NA | TRBJ2-1 | TRBV7-9 | NA | TGTGCCGGCAGCGCGGGACAGCACAATGAGCAGTTCTTC | CAGSAGQHNEQFF
few | TRBJ2-7 | TRBV10-3 | NA | TGTGCCATCAGTTCAGTGGACCTCTACGAGCAGTACTTC | CAISSVDLYEQYF
NA | TRBJ1-2 | TRBV15 | TRBD1 | TGTGCCACCAGCGGACAGGGGGTACGGGGCTACACCTTC | CATSGQGVRGYTF
NA | TRBJ1-4 | TRBV15 | NA | TGTGCCACCAGCAGAGGGACCAAAGAAAAACTGTTTTTT | CATSRGTKEKLFF
NA | TRBJ2-5 | TRBV7-9 | NA | TGTGCCAGCAGCTTAGAACCGGGGCCCTCCGGGGAGACCCAGTACTTC | CASSLEPGPSGETQYF
few | TRBJ1-2 | TRBV9 | NA | TGTGCCAGCAGCGTAGCGGGAAGGTACACCTTC | CASSVAGRYTF
NA | TRBJ2-1 | TRBV4-3 | TRBD2 | TGCGCCAGCAGCCAAGATGGGGAGGGCGCCTACAATGAGCAGTTCTTC | CASSQDGEGAYNEQFF
few | TRBJ1-6 | TRBV4-3 | TRBD1 | TGCGCCAGCAGCCAGGACAGGGGGAGGTCACCCCTCCACTTT | CASSQDRGRSPLHF
NA | TRBJ2-1 | TRBV12-3/TRBV12-4 | NA | TGTGCCAGCAGTTTTGGAATAACCTACAATGAGCAGTTCTTC | CASSFGITYNEQFF
NA | TRBJ1-1 | TRBV20-1 | TRBD1 | TGCAGTGCTTTTTCACAGGGGGCTCGGCATGAAGCTTTCTTT | CSAFSQGARHEAFF
few | TRBJ2-3 | TRBV10-3 | NA | TGTGCCATCAGTGGACAGGCGATGAAAGATACGCAGTATTTT | CAISGQAMKDTQYF
few | TRBJ2-7 | TRBV29-1 | NA | TGCAGCGTCCTAACCGGCGGGGCCGGGGAGCAGTACTTC | CSVLTGGAGEQYF
once | TRBJ2-7 | TRBV7-2 | TRBD1 | TGTGCCAGCAGCTTCTCAACAATCGACAGGGGGAGGAACGAGCAGTACTTC | CASSFSTIDRGRNEQYF
NA | TRBJ1-5 | TRBV2 | NA | TGTGCCAGCAGCGAGATGTTCGGCAATCAGCCCCAGCATTTT | CASSEMFGNQPQHF
NA | TRBJ2-1 | TRBV9 | TRBD1 | TGTGCCAGCAGTCCAACGGGACAGTACAATAAGCAGTTCTTC | CASSPTGQYNKQFF
NA | TRBJ2-1 | TRBV6-2/TRBV6-3 | TRBD1 | TGTGCCAGCAACGGAAGGGACAGGGGCTCCAATGAGCAGTTCTTC | CASNGRDRGSNEQFF
NA | TRBJ2-1 | TRBV6-6 | TRBD1 | TGTGCCAGCAGTCCCGCATTATGGACAGGATCCTACAATGAGCAGTTCTTC | CASSPALWTGSYNEQFF